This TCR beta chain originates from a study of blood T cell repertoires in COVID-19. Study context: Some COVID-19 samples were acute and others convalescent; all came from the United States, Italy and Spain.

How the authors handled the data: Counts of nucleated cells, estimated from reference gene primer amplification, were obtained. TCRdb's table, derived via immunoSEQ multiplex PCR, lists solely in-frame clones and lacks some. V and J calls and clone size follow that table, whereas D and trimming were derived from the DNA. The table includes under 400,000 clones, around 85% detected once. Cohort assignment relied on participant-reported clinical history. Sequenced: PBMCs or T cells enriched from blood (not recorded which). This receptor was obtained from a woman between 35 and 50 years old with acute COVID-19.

The CDR3 DNA sequence: TGTGCCAGCAGCCAAGTCGGGATAAAGTACAATGAGCAGTTCTTC. Its translation is CASSQVGIKYNEQFF. This chain joins TRBV3-1 (or the pseudogene TRBV3-2) and TRBJ2-1, with D possibly matching TRBD2 (5 bases). The CDR3 consists of 15 residues. Trimming removed 1 base at V and 4 bases at J, with 11 bases between. CDR1 LGHDT and CDR2 YNNKEL come from the germline V gene (reference sequence).